What follows describes a single T cell receptor (beta chain). Its target is unknown. Preparation of TCR beta libraries was done by quantitative 5'-RACE with molecular barcodes. TCRdb processed the 5' RACE reads anew with MiXCR; each CDR3 protein has one entry. Altogether fewer than 500,000 distinct CDR3 sequences are present, under 25% being singletons, with the ten largest covering about 16%. The entry originates in a study of CD8 T cells in ankylosing spondylitis. The study's findings and limits: About 8 highly homologous variants made up a TCR beta motif that seemed to typify ankylosing spondylitis blood.

Germline V gene lookup returns CDR1 SGHRS and CDR2 YFSETQ. The CDR3 length is 16 residues. V trimming: 4 bases; J trimming: 4 bases; junction bases outside the gene matches: 9. The clonotype originates from a male donor with ankylosing spondylitis. Sequenced sample: blood, either unsorted or a sorted T cell fraction (not recorded which). The rearrangement links TRBV5-1 to TRBJ2-7; 12 nucleotides match TRBD2. The CDR3 loop is CASSQGTSGHPYEQYF. CDR3 nucleotides: TGCGCCAGCAGCCAGGGGACTAGCGGGCACCCATACGAGCAGTACTTC.